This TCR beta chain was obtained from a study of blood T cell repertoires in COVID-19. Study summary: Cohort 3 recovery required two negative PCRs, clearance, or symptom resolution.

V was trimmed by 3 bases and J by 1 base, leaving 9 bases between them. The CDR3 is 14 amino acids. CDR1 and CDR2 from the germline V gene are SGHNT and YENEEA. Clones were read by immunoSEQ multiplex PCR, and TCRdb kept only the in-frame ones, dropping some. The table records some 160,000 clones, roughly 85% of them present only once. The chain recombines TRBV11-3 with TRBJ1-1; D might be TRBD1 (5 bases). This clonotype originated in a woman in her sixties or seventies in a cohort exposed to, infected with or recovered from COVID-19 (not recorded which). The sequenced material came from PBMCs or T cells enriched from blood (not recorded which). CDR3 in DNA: TGTGCCAGCAGCTTTAATGGGGCGAACACTGAAGCTTTCTTT. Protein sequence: CASSFNGANTEAFF.